This entry lists 8 T cell receptor beta chains sequenced from one sample in a study of blood T cells in healthy people across ages. Primers used in a second PCR of roughly 6 to 11 cycles were a sample-barcoded 5' primer and a J-beta primer mix. TCRdb analysed the 5' RACE reads with MiXCR anew, one entry per CDR3 protein. The table has roughly 2 million distinct CDR3 sequences, approximately 50% seen once. Sequencing was done on a sample of blood. These receptors were collected from a middle-aged woman in good health.

This clonotype was detected only a few times. The gene calls are TRBV28 and TRBJ2-3; no clear D gene. The germline gives CDR1 MDHEN, CDR2 SYDVKM. The CDR3 consists of 16 residues. V was pared by 5 bases and J by 6 bases, with 21 bases between. CDR3 in DNA: TGTGCCAGCAGTCCTCCCCCTAGGAGCCGCCATGATACGCAGTATTTT. This gives the protein CASSPPPRSRHDTQYF.

V and J are TRBV3-1 and TRBJ2-1; D might be TRBD2 (5 bases). This CDR3 spans 17 amino acids. The V and J ends lost 0 bases and 0 bases respectively, with 12 bases between them. The germline V gene has CDR1 LGHDT and CDR2 YNNKEL (reference sequence). The CDR3 sequence is CASSQDLSGSSYNEQFF. CDR3 in DNA: TGTGCCAGCAGCCAAGATCTTTCGGGGAGCTCCTACAATGAGCAGTTCTTC.

A remark on this clonotype: A junction boundary mismatches the germline segment, possibly from a read error. The gene calls are TRBV29-1 and TRBJ1-1; tentative D call: TRBD1 (6 bases). CDR3 size: 14 residues. Germline CDR1 SQVTM, CDR2 ANQGSEA. The CDR3 protein is CSVELTWGDTETFF. In nucleotides, the CDR3 is TGCAGCGTTGAGCTCACTTGGGGGGACACTGAAACTTTCTTT.

This clonotype has more than one count but fewer than ten. This chain joins TRBV6-5 and TRBJ1-2; TRBD1 agrees at 7 bases. The CDR3 spans 13 residues. From germline, CDR1 is MNHEY and CDR2 SVGAGI. V was clipped by 6 bases and J by 4 bases; unmatched bases: 5. The CDR3 sequence: CASRIQGGYGYTF. The CDR3 DNA reads TGTGCCAGCAGAATCCAGGGGGGCTATGGCTACACCTTC.

There are a few counts of this clonotype. This chain links TRBV25-1 with TRBJ2-5; D uncertain. Deletions cut 1 base from V and 1 base from J, with 13 bases between. The CDR3 spans 16 residues. Germline V gives CDR1 MGHDK, CDR2 SYGVNS. CDR3 DNA: TGTGCCAGCAGTGAATTAGATGGTGGCAGCCAAGAGACCCAGTACTTC. It translates to CASSELDGGSQETQYF.

This rearrangement joins TRBV10-3 to TRBJ2-7, with 8 bases that match TRBD1. Trimming removed 3 bases from V and 6 bases from J; junction bases left unmatched: 7. The germline V gene encodes CDR1 ENHRY and CDR2 SYGVKD. The CDR3 sequence is 14 residues long. Written as DNA, the CDR3 is TGTGCCATCAGTGACCCATTACAGGGGGGCGAGCAGTACTTC. This translates into CAISDPLQGGEQYF.

The V gene is TRBV28, the J gene TRBJ2-3, with 8 bases aligning to TRBD1. After removal of 3 bases from V and 4 bases from J, the junction contained 9 bases not matched to a gene. The V gene's germline CDR1 is MDHEN and CDR2 SYDVKM. The CDR3 length is 16 residues. The CDR3 coding sequence is TGTGCCAGCAGTTTTCCGGACAGGGTGTTAGCAGATACGCAGTATTTT. Residues: CASSFPDRVLADTQYF.

This rearrangement joins TRBV29-1 to TRBJ1-1; perhaps TRBD1 as D (5 bases). This CDR3 has 12 residues. The V and J ends lost 8 bases and 5 bases respectively, with 15 bases between them. Germline CDR1 and CDR2: SQVTM and ANQGSEA. For the CDR3, the DNA is TGCAGCTCCCGCTTCGGGGGGACTGAAGCTTTCTTT. Its translation is CSSRFGGTEAFF.